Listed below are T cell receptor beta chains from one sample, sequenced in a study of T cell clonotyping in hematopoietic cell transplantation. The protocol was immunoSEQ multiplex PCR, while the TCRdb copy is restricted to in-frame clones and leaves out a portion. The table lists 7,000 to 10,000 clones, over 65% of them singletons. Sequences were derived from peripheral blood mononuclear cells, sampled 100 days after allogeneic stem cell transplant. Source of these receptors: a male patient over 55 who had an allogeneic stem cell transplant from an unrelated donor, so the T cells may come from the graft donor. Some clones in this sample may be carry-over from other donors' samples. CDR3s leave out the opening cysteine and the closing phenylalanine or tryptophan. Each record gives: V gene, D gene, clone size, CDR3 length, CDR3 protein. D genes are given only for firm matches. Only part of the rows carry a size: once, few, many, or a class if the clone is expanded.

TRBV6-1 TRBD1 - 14 ASSEPGTVHSYGYT
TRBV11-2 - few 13 ASSLEASRNQPQH
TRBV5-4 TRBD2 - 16 ASTSAESGGISTDTQY
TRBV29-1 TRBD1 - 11 SCRTGGVTEAF
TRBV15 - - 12 ATSRVDSNQPQH
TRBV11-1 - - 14 ASSLVGGGNTDTQY
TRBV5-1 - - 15 ASSLAGDGRRAHEQY
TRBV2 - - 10 ATSQGRDGYT
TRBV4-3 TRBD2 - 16 ASSQASGRAGFQETQY
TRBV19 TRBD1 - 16 ASSAGTGGRLSNQPQH
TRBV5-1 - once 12 ASRQTSSQETQY
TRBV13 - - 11 ASSYRPGNTIY
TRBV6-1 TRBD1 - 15 ASSDNYGTASNQPQH